These T cell receptor beta chains were read from a single sample in a study of response to subunit inactivated influenza vaccine. TCRdb processed the RT-PCR reads anew with MiXCR; each CDR3 protein has one entry. The table records 500,000 to 600,000 distinct CDR3 sequences, approximately 13% of them present only once. Material: PBMCs from blood, obtained roughly 6 weeks after vaccination. All receptors derive from a man in his forties or fifties who received an inactivated influenza vaccine. CDR3s include the opening cysteine and the closing phenylalanine or tryptophan. The D gene is left open where the match is weak.

v_call	j_call	d_call	cdr3_aa
TRBV6-5	TRBJ2-5	-	CASSYDTTLMRAQYF
TRBV12-3/TRBV12-4	TRBJ2-1	-	CASSVGGLNEQFF
TRBV7-8	TRBJ1-5	-	CASSWSTQGGNQPQHF
TRBV4-3	TRBJ2-1	-	CASSQDRGLYNEQFF
TRBV6-2/TRBV6-3	TRBJ2-7	TRBD2	CASSYHLGRSSYEQYF
TRBV20-1	TRBJ2-7	-	CSAIAQDGTYEQYF
TRBV6-2/TRBV6-3	TRBJ2-1	-	CASSPMNEQFF
TRBV20-1	TRBJ2-3	TRBD2	CSAHPLAGGRDTQYF
TRBV12-3/TRBV12-4	TRBJ2-1	TRBD1	CASRGEGGAYNEQFF
TRBV20-1	TRBJ2-1	-	CSARDLANRAYNEQFF
TRBV4-2	TRBJ1-2	-	CASSQDAGGDYGYTF
TRBV4-3	TRBJ1-3	-	CASSQAQGRNTIYF
TRBV3-1	TRBJ2-2	-	CASTTRAGELFF
TRBV29-1	TRBJ1-2	-	CSVVAGYGYTF
TRBV11-1	TRBJ2-1	TRBD2	CASSPPWGLAGGKYNEQFF
TRBV7-9	TRBJ2-5	-	CASSNRQLQETQYF
TRBV2	TRBJ1-4	-	CASRVQGNGGEKLFF